The rows below give T cell receptor beta chains drawn from one sample of a study of blood T cell repertoires in COVID-19. Using immunoSEQ multiplex PCR, the repertoire was profiled, and TCRdb retains in-frame clones only, with some absent. The sample holds about 200,000 clones, about 81% seen once. The sequenced sample was peripheral blood. These receptors came from a woman in her fifties or sixties with COVID-19, enrolled during active disease. CDR3s include the opening cysteine and the closing phenylalanine or tryptophan. A D gene is named only where the DNA matches it firmly.

D	J	V	CDR3
NA	TRBJ1-2	TRBV10-2	CASNPDWANYGYTF
TRBD1	TRBJ1-2	TRBV11-1	CASSRGEGALGYTF
TRBD1	TRBJ1-2	TRBV18	CASSPQPTGGYGYTF
NA	TRBJ2-7	TRBV7-8	CASSLDSLASIHEQYF
TRBD2	TRBJ2-2	TRBV15	CATAPGLGGELFF
TRBD1	TRBJ1-2	TRBV28	CASSFSGQGRGYTF
NA	TRBJ1-6	TRBV5-1	CASSLDLSSGGPLHF
TRBD1	TRBJ1-1	TRBV9	CASSERGQGGSEAFF
TRBD1	TRBJ2-1	TRBV10-3	CAISESDRNNEQFF
TRBD1	TRBJ1-5	TRBV30	CARDRASNQPQHF
NA	TRBJ1-5	TRBV7-9	CASCNSNQPQHF
NA	TRBJ1-1	TRBV11-2	CASSPQIATNTEAFF
TRBD1	TRBJ2-2	TRBV2	CASSEGRGPAGELFF
NA	TRBJ1-4	TRBV2	CASRTGADEKLFF
NA	TRBJ2-3	TRBV6-9	CASSSRRESTDTQYF
TRBD1	TRBJ2-2	TRBV6-6	CASSPRPGQGALNTGELFF
NA	TRBJ1-1	TRBV18	CASSPLDTNTEAFF
NA	TRBJ1-2	TRBV19	CASSASETGGYTF
NA	TRBJ1-4	TRBV4-1	CASSTRGGSGEKLFF